This TCR beta chain was sequenced in a study of lymphopenia after photon versus proton radiotherapy. Overall study findings and caveats: Authors raise, but do not show, better survival with proton therapy.

Turning to this clone: Antigen: not known.

Profiling relied on immunoSEQ multiplex PCR, and the TCRdb table lists in-frame clones only, not all of them. This table holds roughly 25,000 clones, 90% found once. The origin of this receptor is a woman aged 45-60 years with cholangiocarcinoma. This specimen was peripheral blood, taken from a patient treated with photon-based radiotherapy.

For the CDR3, the DNA is TGTGCCAGCAGCTTAGAAAGGAGGATCACTGAAGCTTTCTTT. It translates to CASSLERRITEAFF. The V call is TRBV7-9, the J call TRBJ1-1; D ambiguous. Trimming removed 1 base from V and 4 bases from J, with 10 bases in between. Germline lookup yields CDR1 SEHNR and CDR2 FQNEAQ (reference sequence). The CDR3 is 14 residues long.